The rows below give T cell receptor beta chains drawn from one sample of a study of blood T cell repertoires in COVID-19. The data were produced by immunoSEQ multiplex PCR, yet TCRdb's version contains in-frame clones alone and is incomplete. This table has about 340,000 clones, approximately 86% appearing once. The sample taken for sequencing was PBMCs or T cells enriched from blood (not recorded which). These receptors all stem from a woman in her thirties or forties with acute COVID-19. CDR3s include the opening cysteine and the closing phenylalanine or tryptophan. A D gene is named only where the DNA matches it firmly. Size is stated for part of the rows, as once, few or many counts, or as a class when the clone is expanded.

length,J,size,V,D,DNA,CDR3
14,TRBJ2-2,.,TRBV5-8,TRBD2,TGTGCCAGCACGCTGGGACTAACCACCGGGGAGCTGTTTTTT,CASTLGLTTGELFF
16,TRBJ2-3,.,TRBV9,.,TGTGCCAGCAGCGCAGGCGGAGGGCTCAACACAGATACGCAGTATTTT,CASSAGGGLNTDTQYF
14,TRBJ2-1,few,TRBV6-2/TRBV6-3,TRBD1,TGTGCCAGCAGTTTGGGACAGGGGTTCAATGAGCAGTTCTTC,CASSLGQGFNEQFF
13,TRBJ2-1,.,TRBV6-6,.,TGTGCCAGCAGTTGGGGACTCAGCAATGAGCAGTTCTTC,CASSWGLSNEQFF
14,TRBJ1-1,.,TRBV6-5,.,TGTGCCAGCATACGGGGACACAAGAACACTGAAGCTTTCTTT,CASIRGHKNTEAFF
16,TRBJ2-3,.,TRBV9,TRBD2,TGTGCCAGCAGCGTAGTTGATCTAGCGGGCACAGATACGCAGTATTTT,CASSVVDLAGTDTQYF
15,TRBJ1-6,.,TRBV27,.,TGTGCCAGTCGAATTCAGGGAAGATATAATTCACCCCTCCACTTT,CASRIQGRYNSPLHF
16,TRBJ1-4,.,TRBV6-5,TRBD1,TGTGCCAGCAGTTACTTGGATGGGACAGGGAGTGAAAAACTGTTTTTT,CASSYLDGTGSEKLFF
16,TRBJ2-3,.,TRBV28,TRBD2,TGTGCCAGCAGTTCAGGACTAGCGGGAGTGGCAGATACGCAGTATTTT,CASSSGLAGVADTQYF
17,TRBJ1-6,.,TRBV27,.,TGTGCCAGCAGTTTATCTGACAGGACCAGGGTAAATTCACCCCTCCACTTT,CASSLSDRTRVNSPLHF
18,TRBJ2-2,few,TRBV7-2,TRBD1,TGTGCCAGCTCTCTTGGACAGGCCTGGCACCAGGACACCGGGGAGCTGTTTTTT,CASSLGQAWHQDTGELFF
13,TRBJ2-5,once,TRBV28,.,TGTGCCAGCAGTTTAAAATTCGGGGAGACCCAGTACTTC,CASSLKFGETQYF
17,TRBJ2-7,.,TRBV5-1,TRBD2,TGCGCCAGCAGCTTGTATGGTAGCGGGGGGCTCGTCGGCGAGCAGTACTTC,CASSLYGSGGLVGEQYF
14,TRBJ1-5,.,TRBV7-2,TRBD1,TGTGCCAGCAGCACGACAGGGTACAATCAGCCCCAGCATTTT,CASSTTGYNQPQHF
18,TRBJ2-1,.,TRBV27,TRBD2,TGTGCCAGCAGTTTGTCAGCGGGAGTAGGGGGGGCCTACAATGAGCAGTTCTTC,CASSLSAGVGGAYNEQFF
21,TRBJ1-1,once,TRBV19,TRBD1,TGTGCCAGTAGATCACCCGGGACAGGGTTCGGGCGGCGGTCGTGGAACACTGAAGCTTTCTTT,CASRSPGTGFGRRSWNTEAFF
16,TRBJ1-2,.,TRBV4-3,TRBD1,TGCGCCAGCAGCCAAGAGGTAGGGACAGGCATCTATGGCTACACCTTC,CASSQEVGTGIYGYTF
14,TRBJ2-7,.,TRBV18,.,TGTGCCAGCTCACCAGACACCTGGACCTACGAGCAGTACTTC,CASSPDTWTYEQYF
14,TRBJ1-1,.,TRBV6-2/TRBV6-3,TRBD1,TGTGCCAGCAGTCCCCCGGGACAGGGCCCTGAAGCTTTCTTT,CASSPPGQGPEAFF
15,TRBJ1-2,.,TRBV5-5,TRBD1,TGTGCCAGCAGCTCCACGCCGGGACAGGGGTATAGCTACACCTTC,CASSSTPGQGYSYTF
21,TRBJ2-3,.,TRBV2,TRBD2,TGTGCCAGCAGTGAAGTAATGGATTTTTTTGGATCTAGCGGAGTCACAGATACGCAGTATTTT,CASSEVMDFFGSSGVTDTQYF
14,TRBJ1-1,.,TRBV19,TRBD1,TGTGCCAGTAACCCCAGGGCAGGGGGGACTGAAGCTTTCTTT,CASNPRAGGTEAFF
16,TRBJ2-2,.,TRBV15,TRBD2,TGTGCCACCAGAGGGTTAGCGGGAGGGGATACCGGGGAGCTGTTTTTT,CATRGLAGGDTGELFF